Following are 21 T cell receptor beta chains from one sample sequenced in a study of cytomegalovirus exposure and HLA in healthy donors. This PCR relied on a set of 60 Vbeta primers and 13 Jbeta primers. Libraries were prepared by immunoSEQ multiplex PCR; TCRdb keeps only in-frame clonotypes and omits some of them. Found here are under 250,000 clones, approximately 83% of them singletons; the top ten hold roughly 0.71%. Sequenced sample: PBMCs. The receptor source for this set is a boy aged 2 to 10 in good health and CMV-seronegative.

The rearrangement links TRBV29-1 to TRBJ1-1; D gene unclear. Germline loops: CDR1 SQVTM, CDR2 ANQGSEA. V lost 7 bases, J lost 1 base, and 10 bases lay in between. The CDR3 is 12 amino acids. The CDR3 coding sequence is TGCAGCGCCCGACTTGGGAACACTGAAGCTTTCTTT. Protein product: CSARLGNTEAFF.

The chain links TRBV30 to TRBJ1-3; the match to TRBD1 covers 8 bases. The CDR3 has 15 amino acids. With V trimmed by 5 bases and J by 0 bases, 6 bases remained unmatched. Germline V gene lookup returns CDR1 GTSNPN and CDR2 SVGIG (reference sequence). The CDR3 loop reads CAWCPGQASGNTIYF. As DNA, the CDR3 is TGTGCCTGGTGCCCGGGACAGGCCTCTGGAAACACCATATATTTT.

V and J are TRBV5-1 and TRBJ2-5, with TRBD1 matching over 11 bases. With 4 bases clipped from V and 0 bases from J, the junction kept 8 bases outside the gene matches. The CDR3 runs to 17 residues. Germline V CDR1 and CDR2: SGHRS, YFSETQ. The CDR3 DNA follows: TGCGCCAGCAGCCTAGGACAGGGGGCTATGTACCAAGAGACCCAGTACTTC. It yields the protein CASSLGQGAMYQETQYF.

V usage is TRBV27 and J usage is TRBJ1-1, with D unclear. V was shortened by 7 bases and J by 2 bases, with 8 bases between the two germline ends. The CDR3 length is 12 residues. Germline CDR1 MNHEY, CDR2 SMNVEV (reference sequence). CDR3 region: CASMGGNTEAFF. The DNA of the CDR3 is TGTGCCAGCATGGGAGGTAACACTGAAGCTTTCTTT.

The V and J genes are TRBV7-9 and TRBJ2-7; 9 bases align to TRBD1. CDR1 is SEHNR, CDR2 FQNEAQ, per germline (reference sequence). With 3 bases clipped from V and 5 bases from J, the junction kept 14 bases outside the gene matches. The CDR3 contains 17 residues. DNA of the CDR3: TGTGCCAGCAGCTTGACACCCGGGACAGGGCCAGCCCACGAGCAGTACTTC. It yields the protein CASSLTPGTGPAHEQYF. Full variable domain (missing parts from reference TRBV7-9 and TRBJ2-7): DTGVSQNPRHKITKRGQNVTFRCDPISEHNRLYWYRQTLGQGPEFLTYFQNEAQLEKSRLLSDRFSAERPKGSFSTLEIQRTEQGDSAMYLCASSLTPGTGPAHEQYFGPGTRLTVT.

About this clone itself: Within the sample, other DNA sequences also encode this same CDR3. V is TRBV5-1 and J is TRBJ2-6; the D gene is possibly TRBD2 (6 bases). Germline assignment: CDR1 SGHRS and CDR2 YFSETQ. V was pared by 2 bases and J by 1 base, with 7 bases between. The CDR3 has 15 amino acids. CDR3 coding DNA: TGCGCCAGCAGCTTCGGGACTTCTGGGGCCAACGTCCTGACTTTC. Translated, it gives CASSFGTSGANVLTF.

The genes are TRBV2 and TRBJ2-7; possible D gene TRBD2, 5 bases. Trimming removed 4 bases at V and 5 bases at J, with 12 bases between. The CDR3 runs to 13 residues. Per the germline V gene, CDR1 is SNHLY and CDR2 is FYNNEI. The DNA of the CDR3 is TGTGCCAGCAGTGGAGGGAGTTCGCACGAGCAGTACTTC. Protein product: CASSGGSSHEQYF.

The rearrangement links TRBV7-2 to TRBJ2-3; D is uncertain. Germline assignment: CDR1 SGHTA and CDR2 FQGNSA. The V gene lost 2 bases and the J gene lost 2 bases, with 8 bases spanning the gap. The CDR3 extends over 14 amino acids. CDR3 residues: CASSLSSTTDTQYF. CDR3 DNA sequence: TGTGCCAGCAGCTTATCGTCTACCACAGATACGCAGTATTTT.

The gene calls are TRBV13 and TRBJ1-4; possible D gene TRBD1, 5 bases. Trimming took off 4 bases at V and 8 bases at J, with 14 bases between the two ends. The CDR3 spans 14 residues. Looked up from germline, CDR1 is PRHDT and CDR2 is FYEKMQ (reference sequence). CDR3 coding DNA: TGTGCCAGCAGCTCCACGTGGGGGGGAGAAAAACTGTTTTTT. It is translated as CASSSTWGGEKLFF.

The sample holds a few counts of this clone. The chain joins TRBV7-2 to TRBJ2-3, with D unresolved. The ends were cut back, 1 base at V and 3 bases at J, with 5 bases in the middle. Germline V gene data show CDR1 as SGHTA and CDR2 as FQGNSA. The CDR3 runs to 13 residues. The CDR3 DNA reads TGTGCCAGCAGCTTAGTCGTTACAGATACGCAGTATTTT. Translated, it gives CASSLVVTDTQYF.

This clone was counted once. The chain employs TRBV27 and TRBJ2-1, with 11 bases that match TRBD2. The CDR3 has 16 residues. The J segment lost 7 bases and the V segment lost 5 bases, leaving 10 bases of the junction unmatched. Per germline, CDR1 MNHEY and CDR2 SMNVEV (reference sequence). The CDR3 DNA reads TGTGCCAGCAGTGAAGTAGCGGGAGGGCCGCAAAATGAGCAGTTCTTC. Translation gives CASSEVAGGPQNEQFF.

V usage is TRBV6-5 and J usage is TRBJ2-1; the D gene is possibly TRBD2 (6 bases). Germline CDR1 reads MNHEY; CDR2 reads SVGAGI. This CDR3 region has 16 residues. V was trimmed by 0 bases and J by 5 bases, leaving 14 bases between them. The CDR3 coding sequence is TGTGCCAGCAGTTACTCTCCGGGACTGCGAAACAATGAGCAGTTCTTC. This sequence encodes CASSYSPGLRNNEQFF.

In its sample, this clone was seen once. The chain links TRBV27 to TRBJ2-6; 7 nucleotides match TRBD1. The V gene's germline CDR1 is MNHEY and CDR2 SMNVEV (reference sequence). The CDR3 spans 17 residues. The V segment lost 6 bases and the J segment 0 bases; nucleotides outside the gene matches: 8. The CDR3 here is CASSRDSSPSGANVLTF. The CDR3 DNA follows: TGTGCCAGCAGCCGGGACAGCTCCCCCTCTGGGGCCAACGTCCTGACTTTC.

V gene TRBV4-2 combines with J gene TRBJ1-2; D may be TRBD1 (5 bases). With 1 base removed from V and 0 bases from J, the gap between germline ends came to 9 bases. Germline V lookup: CDR1 LGHNA, CDR2 YNFKEQ. CDR3 length equals 15 residues. CDR3 loop: CASSQGQNSNYGYTF. CDR3 in DNA: TGTGCCAGCAGCCAAGGACAGAACTCTAACTATGGCTACACCTTC.

The gene calls are TRBV30 and TRBJ1-1; 11 bases align to TRBD1. Losses at the gene ends were 5 bases for V and 3 bases for J; bases not matched to a gene: 2. The V gene's germline CDR1 is GTSNPN and CDR2 SVGIG (reference sequence). The CDR3 is 13 residues long. The CDR3 DNA sequence: TGTGCCTGGCTGGGACAGGGGGACACTGAAGCTTTCTTT. It encodes CAWLGQGDTEAFF.

The chain carries TRBV6-4 and TRBJ2-2; weak D call: TRBD2 (5 bases). Germline V gene lookup returns CDR1 MRHNA and CDR2 SNTAGT. V was trimmed by 4 bases and J by 4 bases, leaving 10 bases between them. This CDR3 spans 14 amino acids. CDR3: CASSGGLFTGELFF. The CDR3 region has the DNA TGTGCCAGCAGTGGAGGACTTTTCACCGGGGAGCTGTTTTTT.

The chain employs TRBV11-2 and TRBJ1-3, with D possibly matching TRBD1 (5 bases). The CDR3 totals 16 residues. The germline gives CDR1 SGHAT, CDR2 FQNNGV. The V end lost 0 bases, the J end lost 2 bases, and 11 bases lay between the germline ends. CDR3 bases: TGTGCCAGCAGCTTAGATCGGTTCAGGGCTGGAAACACCATATATTTT. Its protein is CASSLDRFRAGNTIYF.

The V call is TRBV19, the J call TRBJ2-3, with 7 bases that match TRBD1. The V and J ends lost 6 bases and 2 bases, in that order; junction bases with no gene match: 14. Per germline, CDR1 LNHDA and CDR2 SQIVND (reference sequence). The CDR3 is 17 amino acids. This CDR3 is CASSSDRLTSSTDTQYF. CDR3 bases: TGTGCCAGTAGCTCGGACAGGCTCACTTCCTCCACAGATACGCAGTATTTT.

The CDR3 spells CASRTGTEIAEAFF. The CDR3 DNA reads TGTGCCAGCAGAACCGGGACAGAAATAGCTGAAGCTTTCTTT. V gene TRBV6-6 combines with J gene TRBJ1-1; 7 nucleotides align to TRBD1. CDR3 size: 14 residues. Trimming removed 6 bases from V and 6 bases from J; junction bases left unmatched: 10. The V gene's germline CDR1 is MNHNY and CDR2 SVGAGI (reference sequence).

The genes are TRBV9 and TRBJ2-5; D perhaps matches TRBD1 (6 bases). The CDR3 is 16 amino acids. Trimming left V 3 bases short and J 4 bases short, with 19 bases between. From germline, CDR1 is SGDLS and CDR2 YYNGEE. CDR3 sequence: CASSESPGEPRETQYF. The CDR3 nucleotides read TGTGCCAGCAGCGAATCCCCAGGGGAACCTAGAGAGACCCAGTACTTC.

Only one count was recorded for this clone. The rearrangement links TRBV5-1 to TRBJ2-2, with 7 positions matching TRBD1. CDR3 length: 15 amino acids. The V gene end was trimmed by 4 bases and the J gene end by 5 bases; junction bases not matched to a gene: 8. Germline loops: CDR1 SGHRS, CDR2 YFSETQ. The CDR3 spells CASSTTGTETGELFF. CDR3 bases: TGCGCCAGCAGCACCACCGGGACAGAGACCGGGGAGCTGTTTTTT. The variable domain in full, with the rest retrieved from reference TRBV5-1 and TRBJ2-2, is KAGVTQTPRYLIKTRGQQVTLSCSPISGHRSVSWYQQTPGQGLQFLFEYFSETQRNKGNFPGRFSGRQFSNSRSEMNVSTLELGDSALYLCASSTTGTETGELFFGEGSRLTVL.